This TCR beta chain was observed in a study of blood T cell repertoires in COVID-19. The CDR3 contains 12 residues. V shed 2 bases and J shed 9 bases, with 8 bases lying between them. CDR1 and CDR2 (germline): SGHNT, YENEEA. Only in-frame clones appear in the TCRdb table, and some are missing; sequencing was by immunoSEQ multiplex PCR. The sample has fewer than 120,000 clones, about 80% seen once. The specimen was peripheral blood. This sequence was found in a woman of 80 years or more with acute or convalescent COVID-19. This rearrangement joins TRBV11-3 to TRBJ2-1; D gene uncertain. The CDR3, as DNA: TGTGCCAGCAGCTTACGTAGCAGTGAGCAGTTCTTC. Its protein product is CASSLRSSEQFF.